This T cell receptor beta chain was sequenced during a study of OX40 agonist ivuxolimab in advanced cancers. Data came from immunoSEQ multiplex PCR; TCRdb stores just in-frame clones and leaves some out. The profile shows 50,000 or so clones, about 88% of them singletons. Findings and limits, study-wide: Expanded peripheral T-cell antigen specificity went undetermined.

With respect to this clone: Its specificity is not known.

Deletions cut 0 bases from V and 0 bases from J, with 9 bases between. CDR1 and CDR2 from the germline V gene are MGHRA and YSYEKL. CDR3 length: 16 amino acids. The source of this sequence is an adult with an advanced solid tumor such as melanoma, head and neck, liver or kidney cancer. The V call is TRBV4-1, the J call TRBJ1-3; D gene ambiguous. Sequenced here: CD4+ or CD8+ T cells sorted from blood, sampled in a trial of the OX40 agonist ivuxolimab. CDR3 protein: CASSQDPVTSGNTIYF. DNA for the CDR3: TGCGCCAGCAGCCAAGATCCAGTGACCTCTGGAAACACCATATATTTT.